The 25 T cell receptor beta chains reported below all come from one sample, sequenced in a study of blood T cells in healthy people across ages. Together with a sample-barcoded 5' primer, a J-beta primer mix was included in a second PCR lasting about 7 to 12 cycles. TCRdb ran MiXCR on the 5' RACE reads and lists one entry per CDR3 protein. The sample records more than 500,000 distinct CDR3 sequences, about 26% being singletons. This same sample was also taken into another study, of T cells of mothers and their children.

The specimen sequenced was blood. The origin of the receptors is a boy aged 2-15 years in good health.

The count of this clonotype is one. This chain links TRBV7-8 with TRBJ2-7, with D hard to call. V gave up 5 bases and J gave up 5 bases, with 10 bases separating them. The CDR3 sequence is 12 residues long. CDR1 and CDR2 from the germline V gene are SGHVS and FQNEAQ. The CDR3 loop is CASSPLGHEQYF. CDR3 coding DNA: TGTGCCAGCAGCCCCCTGGGTCACGAGCAGTACTTC.

The chain recombines TRBV5-1 with TRBJ2-4, with D possibly matching TRBD2 (6 bases). V lost 4 bases and J lost 4, with 15 bases in between. Germline loops: CDR1 SGHRS, CDR2 YFSETQ. There are 15 residues in the CDR3. CDR3 sequence: CASSVPGTEKNIQYF. DNA of the CDR3: TGCGCCAGCAGCGTGCCCGGGACTGAGAAAAACATTCAGTACTTC.

The chain carries TRBV6-6 and TRBJ2-3; tentative D call: TRBD1 (5 bases). This CDR3 spans 15 amino acids. Germline lookup yields CDR1 MNHNY and CDR2 SVGAGI (reference sequence). The germline V and J ends were trimmed by 0 bases and 2 bases, with 9 bases remaining between them. The CDR3 spells CASSYSRAVTDTQYF. The CDR3 bases are TGTGCCAGCAGTTACTCCAGGGCTGTCACAGATACGCAGTATTTT.

About this clonotype: Mismatch with germline at one junction end may stem from a read error. The chain recombines TRBV18 with TRBJ2-5; no clear D gene. The CDR3 length is 12 residues. Per germline, CDR1 KGHSH and CDR2 LQKENI. The CDR3 here is CASSQYHETQYF. DNA of the CDR3: TGTGCCAGCTCGCAGTACCACGAGACCCAGTACTTC.

The chain carries TRBV20-1 and TRBJ2-1, with 12 bases that match TRBD2. Germline CDR1 is DFQATT and CDR2 is SNEGSKA (reference sequence). Trimming took 0 bases from V and 6 from J; bases not matched to a gene: 6. The CDR3 length is 16 residues. The CDR3 region has the DNA TGCAGTGCTAGAGATGGGGCTAGCGGGAGGGCCAATGAGCAGTTCTTC. This gives the protein CSARDGASGRANEQFF.

This clonotype was seen more than once but under ten times. One end of the junction fails to match germline, which may point to a read error. The chain is built from TRBV4-1 and TRBJ2-3, with a weak D call TRBD2 (5 bases). Germline CDR1 reads MGHRA; CDR2 reads YSYEKL. The CDR3 totals 11 residues. CDR3 DNA: TGCGCCAGCAGCCCAAGACGTTCAGGAGGTTTT. This sequence encodes CASSPRRSGGF.

This clonotype has just a few counts. V gene TRBV4-3 combines with J gene TRBJ2-5; TRBD2 agrees at 8 bases. The J call is doubtful: the DNA matches TRBJ2-7 better. Germline loops: CDR1 LGHNA, CDR2 YSLEER. This CDR3 is 15 amino acids long. The CDR3 DNA is TGCGCCAGCAGCCAAGATAGGAGCGGGGGCTACGAGCAGTACTTC. Translated: CASSQDRSGGYEQYF.

In this sample, this clonotype turned up a few times. The chain is built from TRBV7-9 and TRBJ1-1; no definite D call. The CDR3 contains 12 residues. V dropped 2 bases and J dropped 1 base, with 2 bases sitting between them. The germline gives CDR1 SEHNR, CDR2 FQNEAQ (reference sequence). CDR3: CASSLKNTEAFF. The CDR3 DNA follows: TGTGCCAGCAGCTTAAAGAACACTGAAGCTTTCTTT. Full variable domain (outside the CDR3, taken from reference TRBV7-9 and TRBJ1-1): DTGVSQNPRHKITKRGQNVTFRCDPISEHNRLYWYRQTLGQGPEFLTYFQNEAQLEKSRLLSDRFSAERPKGSFSTLEIQRTEQGDSAMYLCASSLKNTEAFFGQGTRLTVV.

This clonotype was seen repeatedly, ten times or more. The chain employs TRBV4-2 and TRBJ2-5; D remains unclear. Per the germline V gene, CDR1 is LGHNA and CDR2 is YNFKEQ. Trimming left V 4 bases short and J 4 bases short, with 10 bases between. The CDR3 has 13 amino acids. CDR3: CASSRIRGETQYF. In nucleotides, the CDR3 is TGTGCCAGCAGCCGAATTAGAGGAGAGACCCAGTACTTC.

CDR3 DNA sequence: TGTGCCAGCAGCCAAGATCCCAGCGGGGGGGCAGGTGAGCAGTTCTTC. Amino acids: CASSQDPSGGAGEQFF. The rearrangement uses TRBV4-2 and TRBJ2-1, with 10 nucleotides matching TRBD2. V gave up 0 bases and J gave up 9 bases; unmatched junction bases: 8. CDR1 is LGHNA, CDR2 YNFKEQ, per germline. The CDR3 spans 16 residues.

This chain links TRBV28 with TRBJ1-2; D call uncertain. V was pared by 5 bases and J by 4 bases, with 11 bases between. This CDR3 has 13 residues. Germline-derived CDR1 and CDR2 are MDHEN and SYDVKM. CDR3 coding DNA: TGTGCCAGCAGTCCCTCCGTAGTCTATGGCTACACCTTC. Its protein is CASSPSVVYGYTF.

The sample holds a few counts of this clonotype. The chain links TRBV12-3 or TRBV12-4 to TRBJ2-3; TRBD2 agrees at 9 bases. After removal of 3 bases from V and 2 bases from J, the junction contained 6 bases not matched to a gene. The CDR3 length is 16 residues. The CDR3 loop is CASSFYGGGATDTQYF. The CDR3, as DNA: TGTGCCAGCAGTTTCTATGGCGGGGGGGCCACAGATACGCAGTATTTT.

In its sample, this clonotype was seen a few times. The rearrangement joins TRBV20-1 to TRBJ2-3; perhaps D is TRBD1 or TRBD2 (5 bases each). The V end was cut by 0 bases, the J end by 0 bases, with 13 bases between. Germline CDR1 DFQATT, CDR2 SNEGSKA (reference sequence). This CDR3 has 16 residues. CDR3 sequence reads: CSARDLLWGSTDTQYF. The CDR3 bases are TGCAGTGCTAGAGATTTACTCTGGGGGAGCACAGATACGCAGTATTTT.

This clonotype was observed a few times. The V gene is TRBV9, the J gene TRBJ2-3; D possibly corresponds to TRBD1 (5 bases). Per the germline V gene, CDR1 is SGDLS and CDR2 is YYNGEE. The V end was cut by 3 bases, the J end by 2 bases, with 25 bases between. CDR3 length: 19 amino acids. CDR3 in amino acids: CASSALDGKGFGDTDTQYF. The DNA for the CDR3 is TGTGCCAGCAGCGCCCTAGATGGGAAGGGGTTTGGAGACACAGATACGCAGTATTTT.

This clonotype appeared a few times. The gene calls are TRBV12-3 or TRBV12-4 and TRBJ2-7; no reliable D call. The CDR3 totals 11 residues. Trimming cost V 6 bases and J 5 bases, with 8 bases left between them. CDR3 region: CASRNLDEQYF. The CDR3, as DNA: TGTGCCAGCAGGAACCTAGACGAGCAGTACTTC.

In its sample, this clonotype was seen a few times. The chain combines TRBV6-1 with TRBJ2-1; 9 nucleotides agree with TRBD2. This CDR3 contains 14 residues. Germline assignment: CDR1 MNHNS and CDR2 SASEGT. J lost 7 bases, V lost 3 bases, and 4 bases had no gene match. The CDR3 region is CASSDRAGGNEQFF. CDR3 nucleotide sequence: TGTGCCAGCAGTGATAGAGCGGGGGGAAATGAGCAGTTCTTC.

This clonotype was observed a few times. This chain uses TRBV6-5 with TRBJ2-1; 14 nucleotides match TRBD2. V gave up 0 bases and J gave up 8 bases; unmatched junction bases: 9. This CDR3 has 18 amino acids. From germline, CDR1 is MNHEY and CDR2 SVGAGI. The CDR3 DNA follows: TGTGCCAGCAGTTACTCGGCGACTAGCGGGAGGGCTCGTGATGAGCAGTTCTTC. Its protein product is CASSYSATSGRARDEQFF.

The CDR3 region has the DNA TGTGCCAGCAGCCAAGAAATAGGGGACTACGAGCAGTACTTC. Translating gives CASSQEIGDYEQYF. The J gene is TRBJ2-5, the V gene TRBV3-1; D is possibly TRBD1 (5 bases). The J call may be mistaken, given a closer DNA end match to TRBJ2-7. The germline V gene encodes CDR1 LGHDT and CDR2 YNNKEL (reference sequence). The CDR3 sequence is 14 residues long.

The gene calls are TRBV19 and TRBJ2-2, with 10 bases aligning to TRBD1. Germline assignment: CDR1 LNHDA and CDR2 SQIVND (reference sequence). The CDR3 runs to 16 residues. V shed 5 bases, J shed 5 bases, and the junction held 8 bases outside the gene matches. The CDR3 protein is CASSSRDRGSTGELFF. CDR3 sequence (DNA): TGTGCCAGTAGTTCACGGGACAGGGGTTCAACCGGGGAGCTGTTTTTT.

This clonotype was recorded many times. For the CDR3, the DNA is TGCGCCAGCACCCTGGGGGCCGGGAACACTGAAGCTTTCTTT. Translation: CASTLGAGNTEAFF. The chain employs TRBV5-1 and TRBJ1-1; the D gene is possibly TRBD1 (6 bases). The CDR3 is 14 amino acids. The germline V and J ends were trimmed by 6 bases and 1 base, with 13 bases remaining between them. CDR1 and CDR2 (germline): SGHRS, YFSETQ.

This clonotype appeared a few times. This chain links TRBV7-9 with TRBJ2-3; 8 bases match TRBD1. J gave up 4 bases and V 6 bases, and 9 bases lay outside the gene matches. Germline lookup yields CDR1 SEHNR and CDR2 FQNEAQ (reference sequence). This CDR3 contains 15 residues. CDR3 nucleotides: TGTGCCAGCAGTTCTACAGGGGGGAGTCCAGATACGCAGTATTTT. Its protein is CASSSTGGSPDTQYF.

This clonotype has a handful of counts. This rearrangement joins TRBV9 to TRBJ2-2, with D perhaps TRBD1 (6 bases). Trimming removed 4 bases at V and 3 bases at J, with 19 bases between. The CDR3 is 17 amino acids. Germline V lookup: CDR1 SGDLS, CDR2 YYNGEE. The CDR3 DNA sequence: TGTGCCAGCAGCCCGTTGAAGTTCGAGGGGGACACCGGGGAGCTGTTTTTT. Its protein product is CASSPLKFEGDTGELFF.

This clonotype was seen a few times. The rearrangement joins TRBV30 to TRBJ2-5; D assignment may be TRBD1 or TRBD2 (5 bases each). Trimming removed 4 bases at V and 5 bases at J, with 11 bases between. Looked up from germline, CDR1 is GTSNPN and CDR2 is SVGIG (reference sequence). The CDR3 consists of 12 residues. CDR3 in amino acids: CAWKRGVETQYF. The CDR3 DNA sequence: TGTGCCTGGAAACGAGGGGTCGAGACCCAGTACTTC.

This clonotype was observed a few times. This chain uses TRBV18 with TRBJ2-4; TRBD1 agrees at 10 bases. V was clipped by 8 bases and J by 4 bases; unmatched bases: 2. Germline V gene data show CDR1 as KGHSH and CDR2 as LQKENI. The CDR3 spans 13 residues. Written as DNA, the CDR3 is TGTGCCAGCGGGACAGGGGTGAAAAACATTCAGTACTTC. It encodes CASGTGVKNIQYF. Using reference TRBV18 and TRBJ2-4 for the parts outside the CDR3, the full variable domain is NAGVMQNPRHLVRRRGQEARLRCSPMKGHSHVYWYRQLPEEGLKFMVYLQKENIIDESGMPKERFSAEFPKEGPSILRIQQVVRGDSAAYFCASGTGVKNIQYFGAGTRLSVL.

V usage is TRBV4-3 and J usage is TRBJ1-2; TRBD1 might be the D (6 bases). Germline CDR1 is LGHNA and CDR2 is YSLEER. V dropped 1 base and J dropped 3 bases, with 9 bases sitting between them. The CDR3 runs to 14 residues. The CDR3 DNA reads TGCGCCAGCAGCCAAGCGGACAGCTACTATGGCTACACCTTC. It codes for CASSQADSYYGYTF.